This T cell receptor (beta chain) emerged from a study of cytomegalovirus exposure and HLA in healthy donors. Study-level results: Previously analyzed data showed that most TCR beta V segments were productive at a frequency of about 87% or about 30%. It was likely that a cluster of highly shared sequence variants was a sequencing artifact.

The PCR had 60 Vbeta and 13 Jbeta primers. The assay was immunoSEQ multiplex PCR, and TCRdb's table has in-frame clones only and misses some. The sample lists about 93,000 clones, about 80% occurring once. This clone occurred once. What it binds is not known. V lost 5 bases, J lost 2 bases, and 13 bases lay in between. The germline gives CDR1 MDHEN, CDR2 SYDVKM. This CDR3 has 14 residues. The donors were healthy bone marrow donors. J is TRBJ2-7 and V is TRBV28; TRBD2 is a possible D gene (5 bases). Material: PBMCs. The TCR was taken from a young man in good health and CMV-seronegative. The CDR3 nucleotides read TGTGCCAGCAGTCCGCGGACTCGTACCTACGAGCAGTACGTC. This sequence encodes CASSPRTRTYEQYV.